The 31 T cell receptor beta chains presented below share a single source sample, sequenced in a study of blood T cell repertoires in COVID-19. Generated by immunoSEQ multiplex PCR, the TCRdb table keeps only in-frame clones and is missing some. The profile shows tens of thousands of clones, 65% to 90% of them singletons. Sequenced: peripheral blood. These receptors were collected from a woman at least 80 years old with active or convalescent COVID-19.

V gene TRBV4-1 combines with J gene TRBJ1-1; no reliable D call. In germline, CDR1 is MGHRA, CDR2 YSYEKL. The V end lost 0 bases, the J end lost 8 bases, and 10 bases lay between the germline ends. This CDR3 is 13 amino acids long. CDR3 DNA: TGCGCCAGCAGCCAAGAGTTTATACAGGAAGCTTTCTTT. Encoded protein: CASSQEFIQEAFF.

This clone has just a few counts. The V call is TRBV3-1 (or the pseudogene TRBV3-2), the J call TRBJ2-4, with D tentatively TRBD2 (7 bases). Germline loops: CDR1 LGHDT, CDR2 YNNKEL (reference sequence). The CDR3 spans 16 residues. V was shortened by 9 bases and J by 4 bases, with 22 bases between the two germline ends. The CDR3 DNA is TGTGCCAGACGAGGGCCGGGGGCTAGCGGAAAAAACATTCAGTACTTC. The encoded protein is CARRGPGASGKNIQYF.

The chain employs TRBV7-2 and TRBJ2-7; D is possibly TRBD1 (8 bases). The length of the CDR3 is 14 residues. In germline, CDR1 is SGHTA, CDR2 FQGNSA. Trimming stripped 7 bases from V and 6 bases from J, with 19 bases between. The CDR3, as DNA: TGTGCCAGCAAACTTACACAGGGGGGGTCCGAGCAGTACTTC. This translates into CASKLTQGGSEQYF.

The chain uses TRBV4-3 and TRBJ1-1, with D perhaps matching TRBD1 (6 bases). The CDR3 is 14 residues long. Germline V CDR1 and CDR2: LGHNA, YSLEER. Trimming removed 0 bases at V and 2 bases at J, with 7 bases between. CDR3 protein: CASSQDRGNTEAFF. In DNA, the CDR3 is TGCGCCAGCAGCCAAGACAGGGGTAACACTGAAGCTTTCTTT.

The V call is TRBV7-2, the J call TRBJ1-6; 11 bases agree with TRBD1. Germline V gene lookup returns CDR1 SGHTA and CDR2 FQGNSA. With V trimmed by 5 bases and J by 3 bases, 3 bases remained unmatched. The CDR3 runs to 16 residues. Written as DNA, the CDR3 is TGTGCCAGCAGCCACGGGACAGGGGGCTATAATTCACCCCTCCACTTT. Translated: CASSHGTGGYNSPLHF.

This chain joins TRBV5-1 and TRBJ2-5; the D is unclear. Germline V gene sequence: CDR1 SGHRS, CDR2 YFSETQ. Trimming left V 4 bases short and J 3 bases short, with 7 bases between. The CDR3 loop spans 12 amino acids. The CDR3 loop is CASSLNEETQYF. The CDR3 DNA sequence: TGCGCCAGCAGCCTAAATGAAGAGACCCAGTACTTC.

The V call is TRBV5-6, the J call TRBJ1-1; 10 positions match TRBD1. The CDR3 is 15 residues long. Germline CDR1 and CDR2: SGHDT and YYEEEE. V shed 0 bases and J 5 bases; nucleotides not matched to a gene: 4. CDR3 nucleotides: TGTGCCAGCAGCTTGGTCGGACAGGGGGGGACTGAAGCTTTCTTT. Translated: CASSLVGQGGTEAFF.

The chain links TRBV18 to TRBJ2-2; 8 positions match TRBD1. V gave up 6 bases and J gave up 5 bases; unmatched junction bases: 14. This CDR3 is 17 amino acids long. Germline V gene sequence: CDR1 KGHSH, CDR2 LQKENI. CDR3: CASSLMRTGNKTGELFF. CDR3 bases: TGTGCCAGCTCGCTTATGAGGACAGGGAATAAGACCGGGGAGCTGTTTTTT.

This clone was seen a few times. The chain joins TRBV7-3 to TRBJ2-7, with TRBD1 as a possible D gene (6 bases). The length of the CDR3 is 13 residues. From germline, CDR1 is SGHTA and CDR2 FQGTGA. The germline V and J ends were trimmed by 6 bases and 2 bases, with 11 bases remaining between them. The DNA of the CDR3 is TGTGCCAGCAGTGCACAGGGCCCCTACGAGCAGTACTTC. It translates to CASSAQGPYEQYF.

The chain recombines TRBV30 with TRBJ2-2; 7 bases line up with TRBD1. Germline assignment: CDR1 GTSNPN and CDR2 SVGIG (reference sequence). The length of the CDR3 is 15 residues. Trimming removed 3 bases from V and 4 bases from J; junction bases left unmatched: 8. The CDR3 DNA follows: TGTGCCTGGAGGAGGACAGGTCCTGGCACCGGGGAGCTGTTTTTT. This codes for CAWRRTGPGTGELFF.

This clone was seen only once. V usage is TRBV4-3 and J usage is TRBJ2-7; 11 nucleotides line up with TRBD2. The trim removed 3 bases at V and 2 bases at J, leaving 3 bases unmatched. CDR1 LGHNA and CDR2 YSLEER come from the germline V gene. The CDR3 is 15 amino acids. As DNA, the CDR3 is TGCGCCAGCAGCCAGGCACTAGCGGGAGCCTACGAGCAGTACTTC. Residues: CASSQALAGAYEQYF.

The chain joins TRBV19 to TRBJ1-1; D is perhaps TRBD1 (5 bases). The CDR3 has 14 residues. Per the germline V gene, CDR1 is LNHDA and CDR2 is SQIVND (reference sequence). Trimming took off 3 bases at V and 3 bases at J, with 11 bases between the two ends. The chain's CDR3 is CASSIRGTDTEAFF. The CDR3 bases are TGTGCCAGTAGTATTCGGGGGACGGACACTGAAGCTTTCTTT.

This clone was seen a single time. The chain recombines TRBV7-2 with TRBJ2-7, with no clear D. This CDR3 comprises 13 residues. V gave up 2 bases and J gave up 3 bases, with 8 bases separating them. Germline CDR1 and CDR2: SGHTA and FQGNSA. The CDR3: CASSLNPNYEQYF. The DNA of the CDR3 is TGTGCCAGCAGCTTAAACCCTAACTACGAGCAGTACTTC.

CDR3 region: CASKRGDSNQPQHF. The CDR3 region has the DNA TGTGCCTCAAAAAGGGGCGATAGCAATCAGCCCCAGCATTTT. The chain employs TRBV28 and TRBJ1-5, with D perhaps TRBD1 (5 bases). V was pared by 11 bases and J by 0 bases, with 14 bases between. The CDR3 consists of 14 residues. Germline V CDR1 and CDR2: MDHEN, SYDVKM.

This clone occurred once. The chain couples TRBV7-9 to TRBJ2-7, with D possibly being TRBD1 (6 bases). The CDR3 contains 13 residues. Germline CDR1 SEHNR, CDR2 FQNEAQ (reference sequence). Trimming pared 0 bases from V and 6 bases from J, leaving 9 bases between. The CDR3 coding sequence is TGTGCCAGCAGCTTAGCGGGGACATCCGAGCAGTACTTC. Amino acid sequence: CASSLAGTSEQYF.

The genes are TRBV5-4 and TRBJ2-7; 8 bases are shared with TRBD1. Germline V gene lookup returns CDR1 SGHNT and CDR2 YYREEE (reference sequence). V lost 0 bases and J lost 4; bases outside the gene matches: 6. The CDR3 contains 15 residues. CDR3 sequence reads: CASSLDQGARYEQYF. The CDR3 nucleotides read TGTGCCAGCAGCTTGGATCAGGGGGCGCGGTACGAGCAGTACTTC.

The V gene is TRBV19, the J gene TRBJ1-2; the D is unclear. The V and J ends lost 7 bases and 4 bases respectively, with 16 bases between them. The CDR3 has 14 residues. CDR1 and CDR2 from the germline V gene are LNHDA and SQIVND (reference sequence). CDR3 in DNA: TGTGCCAGTACCCCTATCCTACTAACCTATGGCTACACCTTC. This encodes CASTPILLTYGYTF.

The rearrangement links TRBV19 to TRBJ2-1; 7 bases match TRBD2. There are 15 residues in the CDR3. CDR1 and CDR2 from the germline V gene are LNHDA and SQIVND (reference sequence). The J segment lost 8 bases and the V segment lost 3 bases, leaving 10 bases of the junction unmatched. Here the CDR3 reads CASSIRRERRDEQFF. In nucleotides, the CDR3 is TGTGCCAGTAGTATTCGGCGGGAGAGGAGGGATGAGCAGTTCTTC. The full variable domain, completed using reference TRBV19 and TRBJ2-1, is DGGITQSPKYLFRKEGQNVTLSCEQNLNHDAMYWYRQDPGQGLRLIYYSQIVNDFQKGDIAEGYSVSREKKESFPLTVTSAQKNPTAFYLCASSIRRERRDEQFFGPGTRLTVL.

The chain is built from TRBV19 and TRBJ2-1, with TRBD1 as a possible D gene (5 bases). V lost 2 bases, J lost 7 bases, and 18 bases lay in between. The CDR3 is 16 residues long. Germline V CDR1 and CDR2: LNHDA, SQIVND (reference sequence). For the CDR3, the DNA is TGTGCCAGTAGTATATGGGGCGCAGGTCTCGGAAATGAGCAGTTCTTC. This codes for CASSIWGAGLGNEQFF. The whole variable domain, remainder taken from reference TRBV19 and TRBJ2-1, is DGGITQSPKYLFRKEGQNVTLSCEQNLNHDAMYWYRQDPGQGLRLIYYSQIVNDFQKGDIAEGYSVSREKKESFPLTVTSAQKNPTAFYLCASSIWGAGLGNEQFFGPGTRLTVL.

This chain uses TRBV5-1 with TRBJ2-5; D unresolved. The germline V and J ends were trimmed by 4 bases and 2 bases, with 12 bases remaining between them. Germline assignment: CDR1 SGHRS and CDR2 YFSETQ. This CDR3 region has 14 residues. The CDR3 bases are TGCGCCAGCAGCGCAATGACTGGGCAAGAGACCCAGTACTTC. Protein: CASSAMTGQETQYF.

This chain connects TRBV18 to TRBJ1-2; 8 nucleotides align to TRBD1. CDR3 length: 14 residues. The trim removed 8 bases at V and 8 bases at J, leaving 13 bases unmatched. The germline CDR1 and CDR2 sequences are KGHSH and LQKENI. The CDR3 DNA reads as TGTGCCAGCCGTACCGGTCAACAGGGGGAAGGCTACACCTTC. Protein product: CASRTGQQGEGYTF.

The chain recombines TRBV6-5 with TRBJ1-5, with 9 nucleotides matching TRBD1. The CDR3 consists of 15 residues. Germline-derived CDR1 and CDR2 are MNHEY and SVGAGI. V lost 4 bases and J lost 3; bases outside the gene matches: 4. CDR3 in amino acids: CASSSTGGNNQPQHF. In nucleotides, the CDR3 is TGTGCCAGCAGTTCCACAGGGGGCAACAATCAGCCCCAGCATTTT.

This chain joins TRBV7-3 and TRBJ2-5; 9 nucleotides align to TRBD1. There are 14 residues in the CDR3. The germline V gene encodes CDR1 SGHTA and CDR2 FQGTGA. The V segment lost 5 bases and the J segment 5 bases; nucleotides outside the gene matches: 6. In DNA, the CDR3 is TGTGCCAGCAGCCCCGGGACAGGGTGGGAGACCCAGTACTTC. It encodes CASSPGTGWETQYF.

Written as DNA, the CDR3 is TGTGCCAGCAACGTTGGGCAGGGGTCGTCTGGCTACACCTTC. It codes for CASNVGQGSSGYTF. The rearrangement uses TRBV5-4 and TRBJ1-2; weak D call: TRBD1 (6 bases). The CDR3 has 14 residues. V was pared by 6 bases and J by 7 bases, with 19 bases between. Germline CDR1 reads SGHNT; CDR2 reads YYREEE (reference sequence). Full variable domain (missing parts from reference TRBV5-4 and TRBJ1-2): ETGVTQSPTHLIKTRGQQVTLRCSSQSGHNTVSWYQQALGQGPQFIFQYYREEENGRGNFPPRFSGLQFPNYSSELNVNALELDDSALYLCASNVGQGSSGYTFGSGTRLTVV.

DNA for the CDR3: TGTGCCAGCAGTTCTCCAACCAGGGCTAATGGCTACACCTTC. This encodes CASSSPTRANGYTF. V usage is TRBV28 and J usage is TRBJ1-2, with a possible D match to TRBD1 (5 bases). The CDR3 covers 14 residues. Between the trimmed V and J ends, which lost 4 bases and 6 bases, there was a span of 15 bases. Germline lookup yields CDR1 MDHEN and CDR2 SYDVKM.

For the CDR3, the DNA is TGTGCCAGCAGTTATGCGGGGGGGCTAGGTGAGCAGTACTTC. This gives the protein CASSYAGGLGEQYF. The rearrangement joins TRBV6-6 to TRBJ2-7; 9 nucleotides match TRBD2. This CDR3 contains 14 residues. CDR1 is MNHNY, CDR2 SVGAGI, per germline (reference sequence). The ends lost 3 bases at V and 7 bases at J; junction bases unmatched: 7.

The chain couples TRBV19 to TRBJ2-2; TRBD1 agrees at 7 bases. V was pared by 7 bases and J by 0 bases, with 14 bases of the junction left unmatched. The germline gives CDR1 LNHDA, CDR2 SQIVND (reference sequence). CDR3 length equals 18 residues. CDR3 sequence reads: CASTETGTVYANTGELFF. The CDR3 bases are TGTGCCAGTACCGAGACCGGGACAGTCTACGCGAACACCGGGGAGCTGTTTTTT.

The count of this clone is one. This chain joins TRBV18 and TRBJ1-2; 7 bases are a match to TRBD1. Germline V gene data show CDR1 as KGHSH and CDR2 as LQKENI. J lost 4 bases, V lost 8 bases, and 7 bases had no gene match. This CDR3 spans 13 amino acids. The DNA of the CDR3 is TGTGCCAGCGCAGAGTCAGGGGGCTATGGCTACACCTTC. Translation: CASAESGGYGYTF.

The chain has TRBV7-8 and TRBJ1-5, with 7 bases identical to TRBD1. V gave up 2 bases and J gave up 2 bases; unmatched junction bases: 9. Germline V lookup: CDR1 SGHVS, CDR2 FQNEAQ. This CDR3 spans 17 amino acids. Here the CDR3 reads CASSLLGRGMGNQPQHF. The CDR3 region has the DNA TGTGCCAGCAGCTTACTAGGCAGGGGGATGGGCAATCAGCCCCAGCATTTT. The whole variable domain, remainder taken from reference TRBV7-8 and TRBJ1-5, is GAGVSQSPRYKVAKRGQDVALRCDPISGHVSLFWYQQALGQGPEFLTYFQNEAQLDKSGLPSDRFFAERPEGSVSTLKIQRTQQEDSAVYLCASSLLGRGMGNQPQHFGDGTRLSIL.

The CDR3 nucleotides read TGTGCCAGCAGCTTAGATTGGGGACAGGGTTTCAATGAGCAGTTCTTC. It yields the protein CASSLDWGQGFNEQFF. The V gene is TRBV11-2, the J gene TRBJ2-1, with TRBD1 matching 9 bases. In germline, CDR1 is SGHAT, CDR2 FQNNGV. V gave up 0 bases and J gave up 6 bases; unmatched junction bases: 6. The CDR3 consists of 16 residues.

The V and J genes are TRBV12-3 or TRBV12-4 and TRBJ1-2; D unclear. V was trimmed by 6 bases and J by 0 bases, leaving 8 bases between them. The CDR3 contains 13 residues. Here the CDR3 DNA reads TGTGCCAGCAGCCGAGGAGCTAACTATGGCTACACCTTC. This encodes CASSRGANYGYTF.